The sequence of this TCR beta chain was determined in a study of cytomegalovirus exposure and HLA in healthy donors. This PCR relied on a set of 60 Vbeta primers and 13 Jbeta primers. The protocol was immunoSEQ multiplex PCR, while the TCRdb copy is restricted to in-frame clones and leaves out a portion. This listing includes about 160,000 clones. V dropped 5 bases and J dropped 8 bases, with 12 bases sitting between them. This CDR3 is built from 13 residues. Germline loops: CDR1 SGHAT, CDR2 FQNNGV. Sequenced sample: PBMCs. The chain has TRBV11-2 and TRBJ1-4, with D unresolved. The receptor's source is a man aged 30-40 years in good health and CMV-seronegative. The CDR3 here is CASSRTVEEKLFF. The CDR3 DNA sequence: TGTGCCAGCAGCCGCACGGTAGAAGAAAAACTGTTTTTT.